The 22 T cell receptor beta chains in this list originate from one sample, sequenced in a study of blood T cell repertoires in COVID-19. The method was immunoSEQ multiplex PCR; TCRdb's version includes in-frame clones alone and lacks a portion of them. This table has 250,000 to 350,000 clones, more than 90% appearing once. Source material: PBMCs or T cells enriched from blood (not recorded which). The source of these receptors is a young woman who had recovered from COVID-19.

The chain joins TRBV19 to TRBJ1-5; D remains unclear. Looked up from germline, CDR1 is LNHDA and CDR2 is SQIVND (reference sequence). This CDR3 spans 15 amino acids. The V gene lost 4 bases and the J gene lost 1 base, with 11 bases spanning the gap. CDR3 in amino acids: CASSTSTRSNQPQHF. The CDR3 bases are TGTGCCAGTAGTACATCAACACGAAGCAATCAGCCCCAGCATTTT.

CDR3 coding DNA: TGTGCCAGCAGGGCAGGACAGGGAGACGGCTACACCTTC. It translates to CASRAGQGDGYTF. The rearrangement links TRBV6-6 to TRBJ1-2; 8 bases map to TRBD1. This CDR3 region has 13 residues. Germline V gene sequence: CDR1 MNHNY, CDR2 SVGAGI (reference sequence). V lost 6 bases, J lost 8 bases, and 8 bases stayed unmatched.

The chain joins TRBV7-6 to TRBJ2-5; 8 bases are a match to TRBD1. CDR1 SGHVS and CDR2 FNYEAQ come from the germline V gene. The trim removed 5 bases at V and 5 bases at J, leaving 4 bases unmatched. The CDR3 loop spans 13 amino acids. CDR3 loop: CASSQDRAETQYF. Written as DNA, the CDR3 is TGTGCCAGCAGCCAGGACAGGGCGGAGACCCAGTACTTC.

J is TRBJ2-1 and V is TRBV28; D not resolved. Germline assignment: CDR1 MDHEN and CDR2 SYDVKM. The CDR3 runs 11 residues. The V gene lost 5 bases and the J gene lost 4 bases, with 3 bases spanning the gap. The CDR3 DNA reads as TGTGCCAGCAGTGCGTACAATGAGCAGTTCTTC. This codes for CASSAYNEQFF.

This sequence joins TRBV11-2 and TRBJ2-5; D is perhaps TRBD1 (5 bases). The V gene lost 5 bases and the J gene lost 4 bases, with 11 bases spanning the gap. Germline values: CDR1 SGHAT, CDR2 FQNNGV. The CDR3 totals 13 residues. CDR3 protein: CASSQDRVETQYF. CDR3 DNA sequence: TGTGCCAGCAGCCAAGACAGAGTAGAGACCCAGTACTTC.

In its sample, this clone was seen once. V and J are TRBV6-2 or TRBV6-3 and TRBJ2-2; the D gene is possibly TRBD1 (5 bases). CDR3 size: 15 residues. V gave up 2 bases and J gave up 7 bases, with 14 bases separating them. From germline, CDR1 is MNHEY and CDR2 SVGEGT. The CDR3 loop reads CASSYRPGLGGELFF. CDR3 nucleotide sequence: TGTGCCAGCAGTTACCGGCCAGGGTTGGGCGGGGAGCTGTTTTTT.

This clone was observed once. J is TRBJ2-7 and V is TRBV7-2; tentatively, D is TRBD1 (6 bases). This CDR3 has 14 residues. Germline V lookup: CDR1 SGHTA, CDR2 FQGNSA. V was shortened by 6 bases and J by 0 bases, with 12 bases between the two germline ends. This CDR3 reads CASRTRDNSYEQYF. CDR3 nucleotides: TGTGCCAGCAGAACCCGGGACAACTCCTACGAGCAGTACTTC.

CDR3 residues: CASSKSLGRVAKNIQYF. For the CDR3, the DNA is TGTGCCAGCAGCAAATCTCTGGGCAGAGTAGCCAAAAACATTCAGTACTTC. The chain has TRBV21-1 and TRBJ2-4; TRBD1 was called by the table and not checked on the DNA. TRBV21-1 is a documented pseudogene. This CDR3 has 17 amino acids.

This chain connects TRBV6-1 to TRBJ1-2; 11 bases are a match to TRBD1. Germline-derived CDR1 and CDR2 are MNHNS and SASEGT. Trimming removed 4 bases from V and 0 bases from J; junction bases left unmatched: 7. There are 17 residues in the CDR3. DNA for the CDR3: TGTGCCAGCAGTGGCGGACAGGGGGCCCGGACTAACTATGGCTACACCTTC. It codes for CASSGGQGARTNYGYTF.

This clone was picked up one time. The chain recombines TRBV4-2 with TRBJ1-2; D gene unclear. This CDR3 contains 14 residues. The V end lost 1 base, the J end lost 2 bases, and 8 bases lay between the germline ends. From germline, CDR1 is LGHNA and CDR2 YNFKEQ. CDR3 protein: CASSQVNANYGYTF. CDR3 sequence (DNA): TGTGCCAGCAGCCAAGTAAACGCGAACTATGGCTACACCTTC.

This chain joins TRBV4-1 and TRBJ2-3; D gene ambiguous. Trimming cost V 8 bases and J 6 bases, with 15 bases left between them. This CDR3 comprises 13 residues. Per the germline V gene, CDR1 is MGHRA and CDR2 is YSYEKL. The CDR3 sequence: CASPHDFGDTQYF. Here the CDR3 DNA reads TGCGCCAGCCCTCATGACTTCGGGGATACGCAGTATTTT.

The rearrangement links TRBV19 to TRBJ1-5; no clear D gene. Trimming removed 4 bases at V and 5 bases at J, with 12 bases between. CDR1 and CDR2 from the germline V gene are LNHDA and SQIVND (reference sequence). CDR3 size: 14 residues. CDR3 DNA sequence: TGTGCCAGTAGTAAACACCAGGATTATCAGCCCCAGCATTTT. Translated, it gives CASSKHQDYQPQHF.

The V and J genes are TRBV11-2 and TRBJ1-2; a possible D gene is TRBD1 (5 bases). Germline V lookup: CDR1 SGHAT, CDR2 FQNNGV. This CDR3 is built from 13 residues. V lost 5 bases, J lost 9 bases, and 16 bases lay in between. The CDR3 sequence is CASSRSREVSYTF. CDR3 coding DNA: TGTGCCAGCAGCCGGTCCAGGGAAGTGAGCTACACCTTC.

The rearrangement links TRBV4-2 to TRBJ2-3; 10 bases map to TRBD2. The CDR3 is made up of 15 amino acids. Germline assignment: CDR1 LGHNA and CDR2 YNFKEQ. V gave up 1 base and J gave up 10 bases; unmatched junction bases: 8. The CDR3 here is CASSQGLAGVSPQYF. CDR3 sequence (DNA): TGTGCCAGCAGCCAAGGGCTAGCGGGAGTCTCTCCGCAGTATTTT.

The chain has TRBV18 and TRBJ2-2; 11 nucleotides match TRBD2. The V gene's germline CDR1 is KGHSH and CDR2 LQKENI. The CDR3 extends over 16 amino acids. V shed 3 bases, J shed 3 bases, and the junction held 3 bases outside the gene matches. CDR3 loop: CASSPPSGRYTGELFF. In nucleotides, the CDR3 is TGTGCCAGCTCACCCCCTAGCGGGAGGTACACCGGGGAGCTGTTTTTT.

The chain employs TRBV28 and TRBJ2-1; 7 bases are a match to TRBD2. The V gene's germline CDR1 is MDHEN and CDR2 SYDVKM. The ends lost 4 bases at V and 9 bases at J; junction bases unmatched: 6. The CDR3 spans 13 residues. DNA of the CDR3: TGTGCCAGCAGTTACCCGGGGGGTGGTGAGCAGTTCTTC. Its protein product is CASSYPGGGEQFF.

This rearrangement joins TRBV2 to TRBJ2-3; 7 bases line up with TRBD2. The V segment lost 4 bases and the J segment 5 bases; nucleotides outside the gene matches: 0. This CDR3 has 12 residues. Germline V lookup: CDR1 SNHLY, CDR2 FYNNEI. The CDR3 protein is CASSGEGDTQYF. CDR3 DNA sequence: TGTGCCAGCAGTGGGGAGGGAGATACGCAGTATTTT.

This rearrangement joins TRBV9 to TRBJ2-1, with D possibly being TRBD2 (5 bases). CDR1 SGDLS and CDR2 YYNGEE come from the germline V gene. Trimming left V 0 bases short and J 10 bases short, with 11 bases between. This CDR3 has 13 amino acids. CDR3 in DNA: TGTGCCAGCAGCGTAGTGGGTCGCGGGGAGCAGTTCTTC. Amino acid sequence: CASSVVGRGEQFF.

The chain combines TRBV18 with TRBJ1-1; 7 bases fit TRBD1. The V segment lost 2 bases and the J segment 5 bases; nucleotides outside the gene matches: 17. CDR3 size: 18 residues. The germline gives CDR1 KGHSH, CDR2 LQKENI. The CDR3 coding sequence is TGTGCCAGCTCACCATATCAATTACAAGGGGGCGTAGGAACTGAAGCTTTCTTT. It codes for CASSPYQLQGGVGTEAFF.

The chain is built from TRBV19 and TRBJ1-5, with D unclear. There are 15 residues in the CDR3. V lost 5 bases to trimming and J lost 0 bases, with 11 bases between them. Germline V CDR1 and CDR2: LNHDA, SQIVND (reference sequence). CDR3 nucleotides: TGTGCCAGTAGTTATACAGTTTATAGCAATCAGCCCCAGCATTTT. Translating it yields CASSYTVYSNQPQHF. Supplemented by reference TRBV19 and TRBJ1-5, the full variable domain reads DGGITQSPKYLFRKEGQNVTLSCEQNLNHDAMYWYRQDPGQGLRLIYYSQIVNDFQKGDIAEGYSVSREKKESFPLTVTSAQKNPTAFYLCASSYTVYSNQPQHFGDGTRLSIL.

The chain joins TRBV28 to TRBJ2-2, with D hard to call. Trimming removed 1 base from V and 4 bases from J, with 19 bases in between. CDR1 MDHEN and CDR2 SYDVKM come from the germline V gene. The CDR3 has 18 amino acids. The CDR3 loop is CASSLSPPGAESTGELFF. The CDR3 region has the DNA TGTGCCAGCAGTTTATCCCCTCCCGGCGCGGAGTCCACCGGGGAGCTGTTTTTT.

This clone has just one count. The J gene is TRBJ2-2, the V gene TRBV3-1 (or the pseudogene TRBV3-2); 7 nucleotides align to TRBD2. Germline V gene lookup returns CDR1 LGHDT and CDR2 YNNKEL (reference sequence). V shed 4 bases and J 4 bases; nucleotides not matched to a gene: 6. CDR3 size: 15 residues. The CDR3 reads CASSLGGPSTGELFF. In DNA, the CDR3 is TGTGCCAGCAGCCTGGGAGGGCCTTCCACCGGGGAGCTGTTTTTT.